The rows below give T cell receptor beta chains drawn from one sample of a study of CD8 T cells in ankylosing spondylitis. A single record per CDR3 protein comes from TCRdb applying MiXCR to the 5' RACE reads. The sample records under 850,000 distinct CDR3 sequences, under 20% being singletons. Sequenced: blood, either unsorted or a sorted T cell fraction (not recorded which). These receptors were collected from a male donor with ankylosing spondylitis. Each CDR3 is given with its conserved first and last residue. D genes are given only for firm matches. The size of a clone is reported for some rows only, either as once, few or many, or as a class for expanded clones.

>TRBJ2-2|-|TRBV5-1|-
TGCGCCAGCAGCTACCGACAGATGAACACCGGGGAGCTGTTTTTT
CASSYRQMNTGELFF
>TRBJ1-5|-|TRBV7-2|-
TGTGCCAGCAGCTTAGACAGCAAAAGCAATCAGCCCCAGCATTTT
CASSLDSKSNQPQHF
>TRBJ1-2|TRBD1|TRBV28|-
TGTGCCAGCAGTTTTTTAAGGGGGCAAGGCTATGGCTACACCTTC
CASSFLRGQGYGYTF
>TRBJ2-7|TRBD2|TRBV4-2|-
TGTGCCAGCAGCCAAGGGGGGGGATCGGCGTACGAGCAGTACTTC
CASSQGGGSAYEQYF
>TRBJ2-7|TRBD1|TRBV6-1|-
TGTGCCAGCAGACACCGGGACAGGTTATCCGAGCAGTACTTC
CASRHRDRLSEQYF
>TRBJ1-2|TRBD1|TRBV4-2|-
TGTGCCAGCAGCCCCCGGGGGAGCCAGGGGGCGATGATCTATGGCTACACCTTC
CASSPRGSQGAMIYGYTF
>TRBJ2-1|TRBD1|TRBV29-1|-
TGCAGCGGGGGGACAGGGGGCGCCTATGAGCAGTTCTTC
CSGGTGGAYEQFF
>TRBJ2-1|TRBD1|TRBV6-1|-
TGTGCCAGCAGGCGGGACAGGGGAACTTACAATGAGCAGTTCTTC
CASRRDRGTYNEQFF
>TRBJ2-5|-|TRBV29-1|few
TGCAGCGTTGTTCATCGGGAGACCCAGTACTTC
CSVVHRETQYF
>TRBJ2-7|-|TRBV6-2/TRBV6-3|-
TGTGCCAGCAGTTTGGGCGGGGGCGCCGCCTACGAGCAGTACTTC
CASSLGGGAAYEQYF
>TRBJ2-7|-|TRBV5-1|-
TGCGCCACCCCACGTCTTACAGGGACTGACTTCTCCTACGAGCAGTACTTC
CATPRLTGTDFSYEQYF
>TRBJ2-5|-|TRBV4-3|-
TGCGCCAGCAGCCATGGCCCCCGGAAACAAGAGACCCAGTACTTC
CASSHGPRKQETQYF
>TRBJ1-1|-|TRBV5-1|many
TGCGCCAGCAGCTTCCTAGGGGGGGCCGGAAGAGCTTTCTTT
CASSFLGGAGRAFF
>TRBJ2-2|-|TRBV28|-
TGTGCCAGCAGTTCGGCAACGCGGGGCACCGGGGAGCTGTTTTTT
CASSSATRGTGELFF
>TRBJ2-7|TRBD1|TRBV7-2|few
TGTGCCAGCAGCTTCTATTCAGGGGGAACAAATGAGCAGTACTTC
CASSFYSGGTNEQYF
>TRBJ2-7|-|TRBV12-3/TRBV12-4|-
TGTGCCAGCAGCCTCGACAGTTCGAGCAGCGAGCAGTACTTC
CASSLDSSSSEQYF
>TRBJ2-1|-|TRBV12-3/TRBV12-4|-
TGTGCCAGCAGTTTTGGGTCAGGGACTGAGCAGTTCTTC
CASSFGSGTEQFF
>TRBJ2-1|TRBD1|TRBV5-1|few
TGCGCCAGCAGCCCAAGGACAGGGGGCGATTACAATGAGCAGTTCTTC
CASSPRTGGDYNEQFF
>TRBJ2-3|-|TRBV10-3|-
TGTGCCATCAGTGGTGGTAGCGGAGGGGCCACAGATACGCAGTATTTT
CAISGGSGGATDTQYF
>TRBJ1-5|-|TRBV12-3/TRBV12-4|-
TGTGCCAGCAGTTTAAAGACGGGGGGCAATCAGCCCCAGCATTTT
CASSLKTGGNQPQHF
>TRBJ2-2|TRBD2|TRBV28|-
TGTGCCAGCAGTCCCTTCGAGAGGGCGGAACGCGGGAGGGTGAACACCGGGGAGCTGTTTTTT
CASSPFERAERGRVNTGELFF
>TRBJ2-7|TRBD2|TRBV4-3|-
TGCGCCAGCAGCCTTAAAACGGGACTAACCTACGAGCAGTACTTC
CASSLKTGLTYEQYF
>TRBJ1-2|-|TRBV24-1|-
TGTGCCACCAGTGATTTGCTCCAGGGACCCTATGGCTACACCTTC
CATSDLLQGPYGYTF
>TRBJ2-1|-|TRBV10-3|few
TGTGCCATCAGTGACGCGGGACAGAGCGGGAGTCGTGGTGAGCAGTTCTTC
CAISDAGQSGSRGEQFF
>TRBJ2-5|TRBD1|TRBV20-1|few
TGCAGTGCTAGACCCCCAGGGGGCGCAGAGACCCAGTACTTC
CSARPPGGAETQYF